This T cell receptor (beta chain) was documented in a study of cytomegalovirus exposure and HLA in healthy donors. Germline values: CDR1 SGHVS, CDR2 FNYEAQ. This CDR3 spans 16 amino acids. With V trimmed by 2 bases and J by 6 bases, 7 bases remained unmatched. Donors in the study were healthy people who gave bone marrow. PCR was performed using 60 Vbeta and 13 Jbeta primers. Data came from immunoSEQ multiplex PCR; TCRdb stores just in-frame clones and leaves some out. The repertoire includes 170,000 or so clones, around four fifths of them detected once, and under 5% sits in the top ten. On this clone itself: The antigen is undetermined.

The study's findings and limits: Most TCR sequences proved rare, with some public TCRs found in many donors. TCR beta chain V- and J-gene trimming was linked, in a later analysis, to a missense variant in DCLRE1C. What a later analysis showed was that several of the most significant clusters appeared linked to common viral pathogens.

This TCR was recovered from a girl aged 10 to 17 in good health and CMV-seropositive. The chain joins TRBV7-6 to TRBJ2-1; the match to TRBD2 covers 10 bases. Sequencing used PBMCs. The CDR3: CASSLLAGEVINEQFF. Here the CDR3 DNA reads TGTGCCAGCAGCTTACTAGCGGGGGAGGTTATCAATGAGCAGTTCTTC.